This is a list of T cell receptor beta chains from one sample in a study of beta chain features in type 1 diabetes. Data came from immunoSEQ multiplex PCR; TCRdb stores just in-frame clones and leaves some out. Found here are approximately 250,000 clones, about 24% of them singletons; the top ten hold more than 0.009%. Material: naive CD4+ T cells from blood. These receptors were obtained from a woman in her twenties or thirties with type 1 diabetes. The CDR3 runs from the conserved cysteine through the conserved F or W. A D gene is named only where the DNA matches it firmly. Some rows mark clone size as missing; the rest say once, few, many or name a class of expanded clone.

TGTGCCAGCAGCCTTACGGGACAGGATTATGGCTACACCTTC	CASSLTGQDYGYTF	TRBJ1-2	TRBV27	.	TRBD1
TGTGCCAGCAGTCAACTACAGGGAGGCTACACCTTC	CASSQLQGGYTF	TRBJ1-2	TRBV6-6	.	.
TGTGCCAGCAAAGGGACAGGGGGCTTTGGCTACACCTTC	CASKGTGGFGYTF	TRBJ1-2	TRBV2	few	TRBD1
TGTGCCAGCCGAGGACAGGGGGAAGATACGCAGTATTTT	CASRGQGEDTQYF	TRBJ2-3	TRBV5-8	few	TRBD1
TGCAGCGCCGGGGTGGGTAGCGGGAGTTTGCGCGAGCAGTACTTC	CSAGVGSGSLREQYF	TRBJ2-7	TRBV29-1	few	TRBD2
TGTGCCAGCAGCCCCCGGGTGAGCGGGTCCTTTCGGGAGCAGTTCTTC	CASSPRVSGSFREQFF	TRBJ2-1	TRBV9	.	.
TGTGCCAGCTCCCGGACTAGCCAAGAGACCCAGTACTTC	CASSRTSQETQYF	TRBJ2-5	TRBV18	.	TRBD2
TGTGCCAGCTCAAAAGGGAACAGGAGGGTTCAAGAGACCCAGTACTTC	CASSKGNRRVQETQYF	TRBJ2-5	TRBV18	few	.
TGCGCCAGCAGCTTGGGACAGCTCAATGAGCAGTTCTTC	CASSLGQLNEQFF	TRBJ2-1	TRBV5-1	few	.
TGTGCCAGCAGCAAGTACAATAACCTAGCGGGCAACACCGGGGAGCTGTTTTTT	CASSKYNNLAGNTGELFF	TRBJ2-2	TRBV9	once	TRBD2
TGTGCCAGCTCACCACCGGGCCGAAGCTCCTACGAGCAGTACTTC	CASSPPGRSSYEQYF	TRBJ2-7	TRBV18	.	.
TGTGCCTGGGCAACCGGGGGGCTTCAGCCCCAGCATTTT	CAWATGGLQPQHF	TRBJ1-5	TRBV30	.	.
TGCGCCACCTCAAGCGGGAGCTATAACACCGGGGAGCTGTTTTTT	CATSSGSYNTGELFF	TRBJ2-2	TRBV5-1	.	TRBD2
TGTGCCTGGAGTGCCCGGCCCCGGAGCACCGGGGAGCTGTTTTTT	CAWSARPRSTGELFF	TRBJ2-2	TRBV30	.	.
TGCAGCCATCAGGTGGGGCAATCCTACAATGAGCAGTTCTTC	CSHQVGQSYNEQFF	TRBJ2-1	TRBV29-1	few	.
TGTGCCAGCAGCACCCAAGCGGGAGAAGGGACAGATACGCAGTATTTT	CASSTQAGEGTDTQYF	TRBJ2-3	TRBV7-2	few	TRBD2
TGCGCCAGCAGCTTTTCTAGCGGAGCCTACGAGCAGTACTTC	CASSFSSGAYEQYF	TRBJ2-7	TRBV5-1	few	TRBD2
TGCAGCACGAAGACCCCCGGGACTATACAAGAGACCCAGTACTTC	CSTKTPGTIQETQYF	TRBJ2-5	TRBV29-1	.	TRBD2
TGCGCCAGCAGCTTGACCGGGACTAGCGGGATCGCCGGGGAGCTGTTTTTT	CASSLTGTSGIAGELFF	TRBJ2-2	TRBV5-1	few	TRBD2
TGTGCCAGCAGCTTGGCTTCGGCAGGAGGTGAAAAACTGTTTTTT	CASSLASAGGEKLFF	TRBJ1-4	TRBV5-4	.	.
TGTGCCAGCAGACTAGCGGGAGGGGCCTACAATGAGCAGTTCTTC	CASRLAGGAYNEQFF	TRBJ2-1	TRBV7-2	few	TRBD2
TGTGCCACCAGCGTTCGGGGCTCTGGGGCCAACGTCCTGACTTTC	CATSVRGSGANVLTF	TRBJ2-6	TRBV15	few	.
TGTGCCAGCAGTGACTCCGGAGTGCCGGGGGGCCAGCAGTACTTC	CASSDSGVPGGQQYF	TRBJ2-7	TRBV25-1	.	.
TGTGCCAGCAGCTTAGAACTCGGCGAGCAGTACTTC	CASSLELGEQYF	TRBJ2-7	TRBV7-9	.	.
TGTGCCAGCAGGAGGAATACCGAGCAGTACTTC	CASRRNTEQYF	TRBJ2-7	TRBV6-5	.	.
TGTGCCAGCACCGACCACGGAGCCAATGAGCAGTTCTTC	CASTDHGANEQFF	TRBJ2-1	TRBV2	few	.
TGTGCCAGCAGTCGTTGGACAGAGCCGAACACTGAAGCTTTCTTT	CASSRWTEPNTEAFF	TRBJ1-1	TRBV6-5	.	.
TGTGCCAGTAGTGGGGGACAGGGGACAAACATTCAGTACTTC	CASSGGQGTNIQYF	TRBJ2-4	TRBV19	few	TRBD1
TGTGCCAGCAGTGGTCTGGTCCTCGGTGTTGAAAAACTGTTTTTT	CASSGLVLGVEKLFF	TRBJ1-4	TRBV28	.	.
TGCGCCAGCAGACCTTTGACAGGGTGGAATGAGCAGTTCTTC	CASRPLTGWNEQFF	TRBJ2-1	TRBV4-1	few	TRBD1
TGCAGCGTTGGGGGGCCTCCGCTGGAGCAGTACTTC	CSVGGPPLEQYF	TRBJ2-7	TRBV29-1	once	.
TGTGCCAGTAGTATCGCCAGGGGGACCTACGAGCAGTACTTC	CASSIARGTYEQYF	TRBJ2-7	TRBV19	few	TRBD1
TGTGCCAGCAGCCAAGATAGGACAGGGAGGGTAGATACGCAGTATTTT	CASSQDRTGRVDTQYF	TRBJ2-3	TRBV4-2	few	.
TGCGCCAGCAGCCAGTCAAACGGGCAGCCCCAGCATTTT	CASSQSNGQPQHF	TRBJ1-5	TRBV4-1	.	.
TGTGCTAGCAGCTTATTGGACAACCCCCAAGAGACCCAGTACTTC	CASSLLDNPQETQYF	TRBJ2-5	TRBV7-7	.	.
TGTGCCAGCAGCTTGAGTACCGCAAATGGCTACACCTTC	CASSLSTANGYTF	TRBJ1-2	TRBV7-9	few	.
TGTGCCAGCAGCCGCACACAGGGCAGGGCAGATACGCAGTATTTT	CASSRTQGRADTQYF	TRBJ2-3	TRBV7-9	.	.
TGTGCCAGCAGTAACAGGGTTGGCTACACCTTC	CASSNRVGYTF	TRBJ1-2	TRBV28	few	.
TGTGCCAGCAGCCCTAAGGACAGCACTGAAGCTTTCTTT	CASSPKDSTEAFF	TRBJ1-1	TRBV7-9	.	.
TGTGCCAGCTCACCCGAGGCTAGATCAAACATTCAGTACTTC	CASSPEARSNIQYF	TRBJ2-4	TRBV18	few	.
TGCAGCGCCTCTGACAATGAGCAGTTCTTC	CSASDNEQFF	TRBJ2-1	TRBV29-1	few	.
TGTGCCAGCAGCGTAGTCGGGTTGGCTAGCGAAGATACGCAGTATTTT	CASSVVGLASEDTQYF	TRBJ2-3	TRBV9	few	.
TGTGCCAGCAACCAAGGGACAGGGACCCCCTACGAGCAGTACTTC	CASNQGTGTPYEQYF	TRBJ2-7	TRBV5-4	few	TRBD1
TGTGCCAGCAGACGGACAACATGGTATGAGACCCAGTACTTC	CASRRTTWYETQYF	TRBJ2-5	TRBV6-5	few	.
TGCAGCGCCTCCCCATGGGGACAGTCCTACGAGCAGTACTTC	CSASPWGQSYEQYF	TRBJ2-7	TRBV29-1	few	TRBD1
TGTGCCAGCAGTTACCTACAGGGACCACAAGAGACCCAGTACTTC	CASSYLQGPQETQYF	TRBJ2-5	TRBV6-5	.	.
TGTGCCAGCAGCTCAATCCGGACTAGGAACACCGGGGAGCTGTTTTTT	CASSSIRTRNTGELFF	TRBJ2-2	TRBV13	.	TRBD2
TGTGCCAGCAGCTTAACGGTCACCTCCTACAATGAGCAGTTCTTC	CASSLTVTSYNEQFF	TRBJ2-1	TRBV7-8	.	.
TGTGCCAGCAGTCCCCCCTTAGGACAGGTCTCTGAGCAGTTCTTC	CASSPPLGQVSEQFF	TRBJ2-1	TRBV27	.	TRBD1
TGTGCCAGCAGCTTCCGAGAAAGGGGCTACGAGCAGTACTTC	CASSFRERGYEQYF	TRBJ2-7	TRBV7-8	.	.
TGTGCCTGGAACATGGTGGAGGGATCACCCCTCCACTTT	CAWNMVEGSPLHF	TRBJ1-6	TRBV30	.	.
TGTGCTAGCAGCTTAGGGACTAGCGGTGAAGAGACCCAGTACTTC	CASSLGTSGEETQYF	TRBJ2-5	TRBV7-7	.	TRBD2
TGTGCCAGCGGGACTAGCTTCCACGAGCAGTACTTC	CASGTSFHEQYF	TRBJ2-7	TRBV19	.	TRBD2